One sample yielded the 29 T cell receptor beta chains listed below, sequenced in a study of OX40 agonist ivuxolimab in advanced cancers. Here immunoSEQ multiplex PCR was the method, and the copy in TCRdb shows in-frame clones only, minus some. The sample shows fewer than 85,000 clones, approximately 91% of them seen only once. The material was CD4+ or CD8+ T cells sorted from blood, obtained in a trial of the OX40 agonist ivuxolimab. All receptors come from an adult with an advanced solid tumor such as melanoma, head and neck, liver or kidney cancer.

With regard to this clone: This same CDR3 is encoded by further DNA sequences in the sample. The chain employs TRBV29-1 and TRBJ2-1, with TRBD1 matching 12 bases. Germline CDR1 is SQVTM and CDR2 is ANQGSEA. Germline trimming cut 7 bases from V and 8 bases from J; bases unmatched to any gene: 9. CDR3 length: 14 residues. This CDR3 is CSAAGTGGSDEQFF. The CDR3 DNA reads as TGCAGCGCAGCCGGGACAGGGGGCTCGGATGAGCAGTTCTTC.

The J gene is TRBJ1-1, the V gene TRBV25-1; 7 nucleotides align to TRBD1. Germline CDR1 is MGHDK and CDR2 is SYGVNS. The CDR3 totals 14 residues. Trimming removed 2 bases from V and 10 bases from J; junction bases left unmatched: 10. CDR3 residues: CASSENRQGTRAFF. As DNA, the CDR3 is TGTGCCAGCAGTGAAAATCGACAGGGAACAAGAGCTTTCTTT.

This chain connects TRBV4-1 to TRBJ1-5; possibly TRBD1 for D (5 bases). The V gene's germline CDR1 is MGHRA and CDR2 YSYEKL. CDR3 length equals 15 residues. V was cut by 1 base and J by 3 bases, with 10 bases left in between. CDR3 protein: CASSQVQGPNQPQHF. DNA for the CDR3: TGCGCCAGCAGCCAAGTTCAGGGACCCAATCAGCCCCAGCATTTT.

The V gene is TRBV11-2, the J gene TRBJ2-3; D unclear. Germline loops: CDR1 SGHAT, CDR2 FQNNGV. V was clipped by 4 bases and J by 2 bases, with 4 bases between them. This CDR3 contains 12 residues. The CDR3 nucleotides are TGTGCCAGCAGCTACAACACAGATACGCAGTATTTT. Amino acids: CASSYNTDTQYF.

The rearrangement uses TRBV5-6 and TRBJ2-3; 9 bases line up with TRBD1. Looked up from germline, CDR1 is SGHDT and CDR2 is YYEEEE. V was clipped by 4 bases and J by 7 bases; unmatched bases: 10. CDR3 length equals 15 residues. This CDR3 reads CASSLTGTGINTQYF. The DNA for the CDR3 is TGTGCCAGCAGCCTGACCGGGACAGGGATAAATACGCAGTATTTT.

The chain recombines TRBV9 with TRBJ2-5; D is ambiguous. The CDR3 contains 13 residues. Trimming left V 0 bases short and J 4 bases short, with 7 bases between. Germline V CDR1 and CDR2: SGDLS, YYNGEE. CDR3 nucleotide sequence: TGTGCCAGCAGCGTAGAGCCTAGAGAGACCCAGTACTTC. As protein: CASSVEPRETQYF.

The chain is built from TRBV5-5 and TRBJ2-3; 13 nucleotides line up with TRBD2. The germline V gene encodes CDR1 SGHKS and CDR2 YYEKEE (reference sequence). J gave up 1 base and V 5 bases, and 13 bases lay outside the gene matches. CDR3 length equals 19 residues. The CDR3 loop is CASRAMTSGGNRGTDTQYF. CDR3 nucleotide sequence: TGTGCCAGCAGGGCGATGACTAGCGGGGGGAACCGGGGCACAGATACGCAGTATTTT.

CDR3 amino acids: CAWSAPRDRGRNQPQHF. The CDR3, as DNA: TGTGCCTGGAGTGCCCCCCGGGACAGGGGACGTAATCAGCCCCAGCATTTT. The chain links TRBV30 to TRBJ1-5, with TRBD1 identical over 10 bases. Germline V gives CDR1 GTSNPN, CDR2 SVGIG (reference sequence). The CDR3 runs 17 residues. The junction had 10 bases not matched to a gene; V was cut back by 1 base and J by 4 bases.

A word on this clone: The sample carries other DNA sequences with the same CDR3. V gene TRBV7-9 combines with J gene TRBJ2-7, with TRBD2 as a possible D gene (6 bases). This CDR3 is 13 amino acids long. The ends were cut back, 3 bases at V and 2 bases at J, with 8 bases in the middle. Germline V gene data show CDR1 as SEHNR and CDR2 as FQNEAQ (reference sequence). The CDR3 DNA reads as TGTGCCAGCAGCTTTAGCGGAACCTACGAGCAGTACTTC. It codes for CASSFSGTYEQYF.

The chain uses TRBV5-1 and TRBJ1-6, with D uncertain. Germline CDR1 and CDR2: SGHRS and YFSETQ. V dropped 0 bases and J dropped 0 bases, with 16 bases sitting between them. This CDR3 region has 19 residues. The CDR3 region is CASSLELRAGSSYNSPLHF. The CDR3 region has the DNA TGCGCCAGCAGCTTGGAGCTACGTGCAGGATCCTCCTATAATTCACCCCTCCACTTT.

This clone has a handful of counts. The chain combines TRBV5-1 with TRBJ1-1; D is undetermined. Between the trimmed V and J ends, which lost 4 bases and 1 base, there was a span of 11 bases. In germline, CDR1 is SGHRS, CDR2 YFSETQ. This CDR3 comprises 14 residues. CDR3 in DNA: TGCGCCAGCAGCCCCGTCTTGGGGAACACTGAAGCTTTCTTT. It is translated as CASSPVLGNTEAFF.

V is TRBV7-3 and J is TRBJ2-2, with D uncertain. The ends were cut back, 5 bases at V and 7 bases at J, with 11 bases in the middle. Germline CDR1 and CDR2: SGHTA and FQGTGA. CDR3 length: 13 residues. The CDR3 nucleotides are TGTGCCAGCAGCCCTAGTGGGGTCGGGGAGCTGTTTTTT. Protein sequence: CASSPSGVGELFF.

This clone is judged medium-sized. The DNA of the CDR3 is TGTGCCAGCAGCCCTACGGCGGGAAACACCGGGGAGCTGTTTTTT. Protein sequence: CASSPTAGNTGELFF. The chain has TRBV11-3 and TRBJ2-2, with D possibly being TRBD2 (6 bases). The CDR3 has 15 residues. The germline V and J ends were trimmed by 5 bases and 2 bases, with 12 bases remaining between them. Germline V CDR1 and CDR2: SGHNT, YENEEA. The whole variable domain, remainder taken from reference TRBV11-3 and TRBJ2-2, is EAGVVQSPRYKIIEKKQPVAFWCNPISGHNTLYWYLQNLGQGPELLIRYENEEAVDDSQLPKDRFSAERLKGVDSTLKIQPAELGDSAVYLCASSPTAGNTGELFFGEGSRLTVL.

The V gene is TRBV18, the J gene TRBJ1-3; D is undetermined. The V end lost 2 bases, the J end lost 2 bases, and 10 bases lay between the germline ends. CDR1 and CDR2 from the germline V gene are KGHSH and LQKENI. The CDR3 runs 15 residues. CDR3 sequence: CASSPVTSAGNTIYF. The CDR3 nucleotides read TGTGCCAGCTCACCAGTAACGTCTGCTGGAAACACCATATATTTT.

The V and J genes are TRBV23-1 and TRBJ2-3, with 7 bases lining up with TRBD2. TRBV23-1 is flagged as an ORF with uncertain function. The CDR3 is 17 residues long. The ends lost 4 bases at V and 0 bases at J; junction bases unmatched: 10. The CDR3 sequence is CASSPFLSGTSTDTQYF. CDR3 DNA: TGCGCCAGCAGTCCATTCTTAAGCGGGACTAGCACAGATACGCAGTATTTT.

The chain has TRBV19 and TRBJ2-5; 10 bases align to TRBD2. The CDR3 is 15 residues long. V lost 3 bases, J lost 1 base, and 2 bases stayed unmatched. The V gene's germline CDR1 is LNHDA and CDR2 SQIVND (reference sequence). The CDR3 DNA reads as TGTGCCAGTAGTATCCTAGCGGGGGTCCAAGAGACCCAGTACTTC. It specifies CASSILAGVQETQYF.

The rearrangement joins TRBV19 to TRBJ2-7; D could derive from TRBD1 or TRBD2 (5 bases each). CDR1 and CDR2 (germline): LNHDA, SQIVND (reference sequence). This CDR3 is built from 15 residues. V was trimmed by 10 bases and J by 1 base, leaving 20 bases between them. This CDR3 is CATRAYAGLSYEQYF. CDR3 in DNA: TGTGCCACCAGGGCATACGCGGGTCTTTCCTACGAGCAGTACTTC.

CDR3 amino acids: CASSTTSGRAHEQFF. The CDR3 nucleotides are TGTGCCAGCAGCACTACTAGCGGGAGGGCCCATGAGCAGTTCTTC. The chain combines TRBV7-6 with TRBJ2-1; 13 nucleotides agree with TRBD2. The CDR3 length is 15 residues. Germline assignment: CDR1 SGHVS and CDR2 FNYEAQ. After removal of 5 bases from V and 8 bases from J, the junction contained 6 bases not matched to a gene.

V gene TRBV6-6 combines with J gene TRBJ1-2; D perhaps matches TRBD1 (6 bases). This CDR3 comprises 13 residues. V was cut by 5 bases and J by 4 bases, with 11 bases left in between. Germline assignment: CDR1 MNHNY and CDR2 SVGAGI (reference sequence). The DNA of the CDR3 is TGTGCCAGCAGTCTAGACAGGATCTATGGCTACACCTTC. Translated, it gives CASSLDRIYGYTF.

CDR3 coding DNA: TGCAGCGTTCTAGGACAGGGGTCTGGGGCCAACGTCCTGACTTTC. Translation gives CSVLGQGSGANVLTF. V usage is TRBV29-1 and J usage is TRBJ2-6; 9 bases match TRBD1. V trimming: 5 bases; J trimming: 1 base; junction bases outside the gene matches: 3. The germline V gene encodes CDR1 SQVTM and CDR2 ANQGSEA. This CDR3 has 15 residues. Full variable domain (outside the CDR3, taken from reference TRBV29-1 and TRBJ2-6): SAVISQKPSRDICQRGTSLTIQCQVDSQVTMMFWYRQQPGQSLTLIATANQGSEATYESGFVIDKFPISRPNLTFSTLTVSNMSPEDSSIYLCSVLGQGSGANVLTFGAGSRLTVL.

This clone was recorded a few times. The gene calls are TRBV19 and TRBJ1-2; 7 bases fit TRBD1. Germline values: CDR1 LNHDA, CDR2 SQIVND (reference sequence). This CDR3 region has 14 residues. Trimming at V came to 4 bases and at J to 4 bases, leaving 6 bases not matched to a gene. CDR3 amino acids: CASSTGQTFYGYTF. In DNA form, the CDR3 reads TGTGCCAGTAGTACGGGACAGACCTTCTATGGCTACACCTTC.

J is TRBJ2-7 and V is TRBV7-2, with D maybe TRBD1 (6 bases). Germline CDR1 SGHTA, CDR2 FQGNSA. Trimming took off 5 bases at V and 2 bases at J, with 7 bases between the two ends. This CDR3 contains 12 residues. CDR3 nucleotide sequence: TGTGCCAGCAGCCGGACAGCCTACGAGCAGTACTTC. Translated: CASSRTAYEQYF.

This clone was picked up a small number of times. The V and J genes are TRBV4-1 and TRBJ1-5; 8 positions agree with TRBD1. Germline V CDR1 and CDR2: MGHRA, YSYEKL. V dropped 0 bases and J dropped 5; count of bases not matched to a gene: 9. There are 17 residues in the CDR3. The CDR3 spells CASSQDYGTGGDQPQHF. The CDR3 bases are TGCGCCAGCAGCCAAGATTATGGAACAGGGGGAGATCAGCCCCAGCATTTT.

J is TRBJ1-4 and V is TRBV30, with D uncertain. CDR1 GTSNPN and CDR2 SVGIG come from the germline V gene (reference sequence). V gave up 0 bases and J gave up 13 bases, with 12 bases separating them. The CDR3 sequence is 12 residues long. The CDR3: CAWSVGRTRLFF. The CDR3 bases are TGTGCCTGGAGTGTAGGGAGGACTAGACTGTTTTTT.

V usage is TRBV18 and J usage is TRBJ1-5, with a possible D match to TRBD1 (5 bases). Trimming cost V 2 bases and J 4 bases, with 12 bases left between them. The CDR3 runs to 15 residues. Per the germline V gene, CDR1 is KGHSH and CDR2 is LQKENI. The CDR3 region is CASSPSRAPNQPQHF. In DNA, the CDR3 is TGTGCCAGCTCACCAAGCAGGGCCCCTAATCAGCCCCAGCATTTT.

The chain has TRBV18 and TRBJ2-7; 8 bases line up with TRBD1. The CDR3 loop spans 13 amino acids. V lost 6 bases and J lost 6; bases outside the gene matches: 7. Looked up from germline, CDR1 is KGHSH and CDR2 is LQKENI. The chain's CDR3 is CASSRTGMSEQYF. CDR3 bases: TGTGCCAGCTCTAGGACAGGGATGAGCGAGCAGTACTTC.

This rearrangement joins TRBV7-5 to TRBJ1-4. TRBV7-5 is termed a pseudogene. This CDR3 region has 18 residues. CDR3 in DNA: TGTGCCAGAAGCTTGATGAAACTTCCGCGGGGGGCTAAAGAAAAACTGTTTTTT. It encodes CARSLMKLPRGAKEKLFF.

The V and J genes are TRBV7-6 and TRBJ2-1; 9 nucleotides align to TRBD2. The V gene end was trimmed by 3 bases and the J gene end by 5 bases; junction bases not matched to a gene: 2. Germline assignment: CDR1 SGHVS and CDR2 FNYEAQ. The CDR3 sequence is 14 residues long. CDR3 bases: TGTGCCAGCAGCTTTAGCGGGAGCCACAATGAGCAGTTCTTC. Amino acids: CASSFSGSHNEQFF.

Worth noting for this clone: Other DNA sequences within the sample encode an identical CDR3. CDR3 DNA sequence: TGTGCCAGTCGGAGGACAGATACGCAGTATTTT. Translating it yields CASRRTDTQYF. The chain links TRBV6-5 to TRBJ2-3; tentative D call: TRBD2 (5 bases). Germline assignment: CDR1 MNHEY and CDR2 SVGAGI. CDR3 length equals 11 residues. V lost 9 bases and J lost 3, with 7 bases in between.